One T cell receptor (beta chain) is described in this entry. Its antigen is not known. Looked up from germline, CDR1 is MNHNS and CDR2 is SASEGT. The CDR3 runs 15 residues. V lost 5 bases and J lost 5, with 16 bases in between. The record originates from a study of cytomegalovirus exposure and HLA in healthy donors. General study points: Per published reports, the classifier diagnosed cytomegalovirus status with high specificity and sensitivity. While the bulk of TCR sequences proved rare, some public TCRs turned up in many donors.

TCRdb keeps only in-frame clones here, not all; method: immunoSEQ multiplex PCR. The table lists some 77,000 clones, 90% to 95% of them singletons. The receptor was derived from a man between 18 and 29 years old in good health and CMV-seropositive. Sequences were obtained from PBMCs. The gene calls are TRBV6-1 and TRBJ2-1; D not resolved. The chain's CDR3 is CASSQRPQTNNEQFF. DNA for the CDR3: TGTGCCAGCAGTCAACGTCCGCAAACTAACAATGAGCAGTTCTTC.